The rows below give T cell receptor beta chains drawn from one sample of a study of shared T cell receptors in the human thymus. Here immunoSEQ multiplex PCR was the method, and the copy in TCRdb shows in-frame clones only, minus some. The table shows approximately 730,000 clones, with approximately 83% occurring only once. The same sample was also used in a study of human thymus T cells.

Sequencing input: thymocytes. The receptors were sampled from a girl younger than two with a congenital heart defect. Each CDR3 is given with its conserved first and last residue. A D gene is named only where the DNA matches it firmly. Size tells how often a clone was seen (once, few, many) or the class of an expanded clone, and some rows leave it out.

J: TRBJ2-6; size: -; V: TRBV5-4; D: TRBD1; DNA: TGTGCCAGCAGCCTCGACAGGGAATCGGCTGGGGCCAACGTCCTGACTTTC; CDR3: CASSLDRESAGANVLTF
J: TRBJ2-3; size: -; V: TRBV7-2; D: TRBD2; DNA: TGTGCCAGCAGCTTAGAGCGGGGGGGCGGGGATACGCAGTATTTT; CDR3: CASSLERGGGDTQYF
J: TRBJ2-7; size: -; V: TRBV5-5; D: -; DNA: TGTGCCAGCAGCCCAGGCGGGGTCCTTTACGAGCAGTACTTC; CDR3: CASSPGGVLYEQYF
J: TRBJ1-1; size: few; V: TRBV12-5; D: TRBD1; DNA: TGTGCTAGTGGTTTGGTACGAGGGGACAGGGGGTTTCGGAACACTGAAGCTTTCTTT; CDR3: CASGLVRGDRGFRNTEAFF
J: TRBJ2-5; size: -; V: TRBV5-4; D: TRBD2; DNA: TGTGCCAGCAGCTTGTATGATATTCTTCGCGGGAGCCAAGAGACCCAGTACTTC; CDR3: CASSLYDILRGSQETQYF
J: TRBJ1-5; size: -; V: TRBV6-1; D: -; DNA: TGTGCCAGCAGTGAACCAGACAGTTATTTACGGCAGCCCCAGCATTTT; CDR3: CASSEPDSYLRQPQHF
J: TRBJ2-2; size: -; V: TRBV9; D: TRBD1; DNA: TGTGCCAGCAGCGTAGTATGTGGGACAGGGAGAGTTCCTACGAACACCGGGGAGCTGTTTTTT; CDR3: CASSVVCGTGRVPTNTGELFF
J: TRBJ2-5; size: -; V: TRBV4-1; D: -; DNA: TGCGCCAGCAGCCTCAAAGAGACCCAGTACTTC; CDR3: CASSLKETQYF
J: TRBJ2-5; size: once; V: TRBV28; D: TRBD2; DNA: TGTGCCACCCGGGGGGTTGTAGAGACCCAGTACTTC; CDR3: CATRGVVETQYF
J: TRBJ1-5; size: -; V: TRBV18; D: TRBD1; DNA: TGTGCCAGCTCACCTGGTGACAGGGGGCAAAATAGCAATCAGCCCCAGCATTTT; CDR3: CASSPGDRGQNSNQPQHF
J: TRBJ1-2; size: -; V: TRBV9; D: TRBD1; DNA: TGTGCCAGCAGCGTAAGGGACAGCTACTATGGCTACACCTTC; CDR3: CASSVRDSYYGYTF
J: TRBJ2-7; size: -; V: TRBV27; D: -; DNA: TGTGCCAGCAGTGTAACAGGGAATTGGCCCTACGAGCAGTACTTC; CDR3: CASSVTGNWPYEQYF
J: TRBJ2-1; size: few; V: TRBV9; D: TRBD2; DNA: TGTGCCAGCAGCCCCTCTCGGGGGGGCAATGAGCAGTTCTTC; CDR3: CASSPSRGGNEQFF